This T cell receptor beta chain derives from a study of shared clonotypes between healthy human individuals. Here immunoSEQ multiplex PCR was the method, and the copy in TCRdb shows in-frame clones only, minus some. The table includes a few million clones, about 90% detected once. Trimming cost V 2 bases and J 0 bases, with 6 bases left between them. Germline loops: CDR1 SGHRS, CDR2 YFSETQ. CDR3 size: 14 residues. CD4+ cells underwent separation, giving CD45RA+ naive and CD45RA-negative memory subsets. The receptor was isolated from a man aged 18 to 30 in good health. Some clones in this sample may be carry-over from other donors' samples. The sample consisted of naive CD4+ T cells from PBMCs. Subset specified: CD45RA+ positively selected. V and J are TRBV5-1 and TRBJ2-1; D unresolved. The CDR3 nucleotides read TGCGCCAGCAGCTTCATCGCCTCCTACAATGAGCAGTTCTTC. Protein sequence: CASSFIASYNEQFF. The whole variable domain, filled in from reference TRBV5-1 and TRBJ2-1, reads KAGVTQTPRYLIKTRGQQVTLSCSPISGHRSVSWYQQTPGQGLQFLFEYFSETQRNKGNFPGRFSGRQFSNSRSEMNVSTLELGDSALYLCASSFIASYNEQFFGPGTRLTVL.